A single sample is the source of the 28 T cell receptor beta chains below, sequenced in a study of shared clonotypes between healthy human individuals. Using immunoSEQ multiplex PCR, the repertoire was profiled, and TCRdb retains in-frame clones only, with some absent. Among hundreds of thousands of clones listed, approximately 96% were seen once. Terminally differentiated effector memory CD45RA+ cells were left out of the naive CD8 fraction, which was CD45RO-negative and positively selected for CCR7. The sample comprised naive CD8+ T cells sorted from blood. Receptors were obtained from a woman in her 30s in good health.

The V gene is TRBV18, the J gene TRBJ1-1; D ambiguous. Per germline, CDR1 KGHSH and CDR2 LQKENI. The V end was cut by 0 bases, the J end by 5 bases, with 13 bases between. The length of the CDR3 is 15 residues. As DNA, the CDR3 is TGTGCCAGCTCACCACCTTATGGGAAGAGGACTGAAGCTTTCTTT. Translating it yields CASSPPYGKRTEAFF.

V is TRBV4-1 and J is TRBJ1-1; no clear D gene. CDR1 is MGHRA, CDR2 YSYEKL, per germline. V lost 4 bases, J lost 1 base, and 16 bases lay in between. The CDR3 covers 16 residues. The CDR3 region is CASSPPGRGPNTEAFF. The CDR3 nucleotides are TGCGCCAGCAGCCCTCCTGGAAGAGGGCCGAACACTGAAGCTTTCTTT.

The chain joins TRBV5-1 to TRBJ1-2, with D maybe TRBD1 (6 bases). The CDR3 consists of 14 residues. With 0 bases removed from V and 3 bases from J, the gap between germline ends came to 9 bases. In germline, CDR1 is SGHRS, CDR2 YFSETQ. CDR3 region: CASSLGGGHYGYTF. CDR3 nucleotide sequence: TGCGCCAGCAGCTTGGGAGGGGGGCACTATGGCTACACCTTC. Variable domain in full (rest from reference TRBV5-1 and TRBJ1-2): KAGVTQTPRYLIKTRGQQVTLSCSPISGHRSVSWYQQTPGQGLQFLFEYFSETQRNKGNFPGRFSGRQFSNSRSEMNVSTLELGDSALYLCASSLGGGHYGYTFGSGTRLTVV.

For the CDR3, the DNA is TGTGCCAGCAACGAACGGGCCCAGGGGTGGGAGCAGTACTTC. It codes for CASNERAQGWEQYF. This chain connects TRBV2 to TRBJ2-5, with a tentative D call TRBD1 (6 bases). V lost 7 bases and J 11 bases, leaving 23 bases between the germline ends. CDR1 is SNHLY, CDR2 FYNNEI, per germline. This CDR3 region has 14 residues.

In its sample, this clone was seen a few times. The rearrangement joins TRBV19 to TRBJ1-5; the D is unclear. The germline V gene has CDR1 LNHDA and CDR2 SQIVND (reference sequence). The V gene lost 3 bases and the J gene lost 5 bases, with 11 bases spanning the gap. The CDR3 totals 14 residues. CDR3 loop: CASSIVDLYQPQHF. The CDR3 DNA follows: TGTGCCAGTAGTATCGTCGACCTATATCAGCCCCAGCATTTT.

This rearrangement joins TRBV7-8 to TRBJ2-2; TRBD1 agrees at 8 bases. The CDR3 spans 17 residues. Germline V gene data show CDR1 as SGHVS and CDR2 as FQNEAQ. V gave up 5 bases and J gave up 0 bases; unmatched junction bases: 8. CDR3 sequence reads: CASSIRDRIANTGELFF. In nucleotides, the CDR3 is TGTGCCAGCAGCATCCGGGACAGGATTGCGAACACCGGGGAGCTGTTTTTT.

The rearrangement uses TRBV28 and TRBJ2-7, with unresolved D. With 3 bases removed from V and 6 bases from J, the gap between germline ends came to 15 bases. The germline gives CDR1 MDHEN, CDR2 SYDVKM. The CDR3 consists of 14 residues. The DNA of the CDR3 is TGTGCCAGCAGTTTTTTAAAAGTATCGTCCGAGCAGTACTTC. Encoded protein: CASSFLKVSSEQYF.

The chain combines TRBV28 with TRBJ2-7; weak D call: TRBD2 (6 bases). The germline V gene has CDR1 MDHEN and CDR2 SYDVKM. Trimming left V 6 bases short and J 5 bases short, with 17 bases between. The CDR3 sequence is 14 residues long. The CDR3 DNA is TGTGCCAGCAGCCCCGTGGGACTGTTCCACGAGCAGTACTTC. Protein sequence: CASSPVGLFHEQYF.

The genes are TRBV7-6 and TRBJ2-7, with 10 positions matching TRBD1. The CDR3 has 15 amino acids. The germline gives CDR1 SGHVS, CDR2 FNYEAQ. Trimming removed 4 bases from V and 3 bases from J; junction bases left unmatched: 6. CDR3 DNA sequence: TGTGCCAGCAGCTCGGGACAGGGGTTCAACTACGAGCAGTACTTC. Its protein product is CASSSGQGFNYEQYF.

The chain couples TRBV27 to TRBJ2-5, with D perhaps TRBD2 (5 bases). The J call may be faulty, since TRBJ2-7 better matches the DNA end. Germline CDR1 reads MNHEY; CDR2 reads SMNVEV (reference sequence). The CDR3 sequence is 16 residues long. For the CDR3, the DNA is TGTGCCAGCAGTTTAGGGTTGAAGCGGATTTCCTACGAGCAGTACTTC. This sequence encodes CASSLGLKRISYEQYF.

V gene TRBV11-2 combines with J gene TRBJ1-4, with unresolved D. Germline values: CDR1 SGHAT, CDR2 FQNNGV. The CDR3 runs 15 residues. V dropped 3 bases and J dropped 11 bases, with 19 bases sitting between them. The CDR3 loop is CASSFYDRQLGKLFF. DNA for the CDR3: TGTGCCAGCAGCTTCTATGACCGTCAACTGGGGAAACTGTTTTTT.

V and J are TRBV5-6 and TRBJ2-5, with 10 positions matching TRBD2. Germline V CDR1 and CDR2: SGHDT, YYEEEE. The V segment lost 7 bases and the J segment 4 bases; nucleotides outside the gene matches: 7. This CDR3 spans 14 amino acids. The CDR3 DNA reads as TGTGCCAGCTTCCAGCGGGAGGGTAGAGAGACCCAGTACTTC. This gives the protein CASFQREGRETQYF. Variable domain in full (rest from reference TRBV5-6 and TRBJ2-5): DAGVTQSPTHLIKTRGQQVTLRCSPKSGHDTVSWYQQALGQGPQFIFQYYEEEERQRGNFPDRFSGHQFPNYSSELNVNALLLGDSALYLCASFQREGRETQYFGPGTRLLVL.

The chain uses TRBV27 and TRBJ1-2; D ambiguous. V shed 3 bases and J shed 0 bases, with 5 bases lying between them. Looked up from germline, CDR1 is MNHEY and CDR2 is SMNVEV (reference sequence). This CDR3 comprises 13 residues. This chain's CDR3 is CASSFHTNYGYTF. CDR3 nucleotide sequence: TGTGCCAGCAGTTTCCACACTAACTATGGCTACACCTTC.

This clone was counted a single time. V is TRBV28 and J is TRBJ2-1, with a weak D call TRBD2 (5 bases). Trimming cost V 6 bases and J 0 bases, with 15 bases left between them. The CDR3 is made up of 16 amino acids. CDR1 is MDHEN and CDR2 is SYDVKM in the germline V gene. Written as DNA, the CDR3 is TGTGCCAGCAGCCTCCACAGCGGCAGCTCCTACAATGAGCAGTTCTTC. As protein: CASSLHSGSSYNEQFF.

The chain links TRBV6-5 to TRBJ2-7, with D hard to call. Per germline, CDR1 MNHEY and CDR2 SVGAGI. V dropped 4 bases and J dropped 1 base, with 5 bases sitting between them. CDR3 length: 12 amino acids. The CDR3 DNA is TGTGCCAGCAGTTCTCCTTCCTACGAGCAGTACTTC. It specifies CASSSPSYEQYF.

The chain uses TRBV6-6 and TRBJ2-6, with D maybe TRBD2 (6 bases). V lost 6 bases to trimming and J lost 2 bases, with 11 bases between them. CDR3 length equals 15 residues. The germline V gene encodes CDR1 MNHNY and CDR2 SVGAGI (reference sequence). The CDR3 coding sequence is TGTGCCAGCAGCGGGACTGGCGCTGGGGCCAACGTCCTGACTTTC. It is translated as CASSGTGAGANVLTF.

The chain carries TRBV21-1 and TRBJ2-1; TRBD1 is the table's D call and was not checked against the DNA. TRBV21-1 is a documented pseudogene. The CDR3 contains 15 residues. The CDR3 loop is CASSGLHHSDNEQFF. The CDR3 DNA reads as TGTGCCAGCAGCGGGCTACACCATTCCGACAATGAGCAGTTCTTC.

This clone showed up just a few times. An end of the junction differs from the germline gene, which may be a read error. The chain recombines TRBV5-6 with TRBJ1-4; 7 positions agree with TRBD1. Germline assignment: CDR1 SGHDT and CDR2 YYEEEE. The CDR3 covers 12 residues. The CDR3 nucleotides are TGTGCCAGCAGCTTGGCTGGATCGACAGGGACATTT. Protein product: CASSLAGSTGTF.

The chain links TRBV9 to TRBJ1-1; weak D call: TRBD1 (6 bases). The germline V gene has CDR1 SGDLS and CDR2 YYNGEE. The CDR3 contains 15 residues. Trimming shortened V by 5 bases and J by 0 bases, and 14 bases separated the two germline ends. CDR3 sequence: CASSVSGQLNTEAFF. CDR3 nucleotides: TGTGCCAGCAGTGTTTCCGGACAGCTGAACACTGAAGCTTTCTTT.

The CDR3 DNA reads as TGTGCCAGCAGTGACTCGGGAAAGGGGGCCCCCGAGCAGTACTTC. Its protein is CASSDSGKGAPEQYF. This chain uses TRBV6-4 with TRBJ2-7; 7 bases are shared with TRBD1. V was pared by 0 bases and J by 6 bases, with 8 bases of the junction left unmatched. In germline, CDR1 is MRHNA, CDR2 SNTAGT. This CDR3 has 15 residues.

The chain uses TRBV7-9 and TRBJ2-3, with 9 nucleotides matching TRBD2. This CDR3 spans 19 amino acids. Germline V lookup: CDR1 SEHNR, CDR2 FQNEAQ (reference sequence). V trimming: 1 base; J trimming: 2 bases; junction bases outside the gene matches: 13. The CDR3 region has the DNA TGTGCCAGCAGCTTAGAATTCCCCCTAGCGGGGTCCAACACAGATACGCAGTATTTT. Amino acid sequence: CASSLEFPLAGSNTDTQYF.

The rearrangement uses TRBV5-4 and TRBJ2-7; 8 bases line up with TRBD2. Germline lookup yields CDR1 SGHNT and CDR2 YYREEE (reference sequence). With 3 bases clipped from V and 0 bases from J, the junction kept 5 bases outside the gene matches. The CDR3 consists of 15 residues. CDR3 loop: CASSWTSMGSYEQYF. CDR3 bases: TGTGCCAGCAGCTGGACTAGCATGGGCTCCTACGAGCAGTACTTC.

The CDR3 sequence is CASSPIAVTSTDTQYF. DNA of the CDR3: TGTGCCAGTAGTCCAATAGCGGTGACTAGCACAGATACGCAGTATTTT. V and J are TRBV19 and TRBJ2-3; a weak D match, TRBD2 (6 bases). CDR3 length: 16 amino acids. Per the germline V gene, CDR1 is LNHDA and CDR2 is SQIVND (reference sequence). The V end lost 5 bases, the J end lost 0 bases, and 15 bases lay between the germline ends.

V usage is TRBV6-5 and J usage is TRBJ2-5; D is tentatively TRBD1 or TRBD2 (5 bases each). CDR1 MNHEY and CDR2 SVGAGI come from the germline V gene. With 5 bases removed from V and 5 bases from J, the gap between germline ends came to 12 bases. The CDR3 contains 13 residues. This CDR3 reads CASSPGASETQYF. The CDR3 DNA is TGTGCCAGCAGTCCCGGGGCGTCGGAGACCCAGTACTTC.

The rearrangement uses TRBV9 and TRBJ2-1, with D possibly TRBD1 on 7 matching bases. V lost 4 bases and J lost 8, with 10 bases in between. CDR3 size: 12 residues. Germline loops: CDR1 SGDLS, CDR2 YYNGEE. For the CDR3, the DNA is TGTGCCAGCAGCACAGGGGACTATGAGCAGTTCTTC. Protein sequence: CASSTGDYEQFF.

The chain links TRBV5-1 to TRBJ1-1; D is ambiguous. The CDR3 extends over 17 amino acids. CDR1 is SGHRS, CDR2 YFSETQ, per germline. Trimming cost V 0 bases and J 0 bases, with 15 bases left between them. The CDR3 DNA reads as TGCGCCAGCAGCTTGGACCCCCTGGGCAGCTTGAACACTGAAGCTTTCTTT. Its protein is CASSLDPLGSLNTEAFF.

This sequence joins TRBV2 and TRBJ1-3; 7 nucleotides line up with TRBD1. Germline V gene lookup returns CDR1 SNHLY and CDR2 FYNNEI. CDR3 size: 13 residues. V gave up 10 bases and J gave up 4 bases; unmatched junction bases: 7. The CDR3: CAKQTGSGNTIYF. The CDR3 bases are TGTGCCAAACAGACAGGGTCCGGAAACACCATATATTTT.

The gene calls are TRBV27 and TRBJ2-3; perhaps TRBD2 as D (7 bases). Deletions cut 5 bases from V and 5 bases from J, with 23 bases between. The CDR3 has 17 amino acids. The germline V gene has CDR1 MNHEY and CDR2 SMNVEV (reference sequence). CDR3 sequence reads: CASSPQLWRGPGDTQYF. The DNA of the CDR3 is TGTGCCAGCAGTCCACAACTTTGGCGGGGGCCGGGAGATACGCAGTATTTT.